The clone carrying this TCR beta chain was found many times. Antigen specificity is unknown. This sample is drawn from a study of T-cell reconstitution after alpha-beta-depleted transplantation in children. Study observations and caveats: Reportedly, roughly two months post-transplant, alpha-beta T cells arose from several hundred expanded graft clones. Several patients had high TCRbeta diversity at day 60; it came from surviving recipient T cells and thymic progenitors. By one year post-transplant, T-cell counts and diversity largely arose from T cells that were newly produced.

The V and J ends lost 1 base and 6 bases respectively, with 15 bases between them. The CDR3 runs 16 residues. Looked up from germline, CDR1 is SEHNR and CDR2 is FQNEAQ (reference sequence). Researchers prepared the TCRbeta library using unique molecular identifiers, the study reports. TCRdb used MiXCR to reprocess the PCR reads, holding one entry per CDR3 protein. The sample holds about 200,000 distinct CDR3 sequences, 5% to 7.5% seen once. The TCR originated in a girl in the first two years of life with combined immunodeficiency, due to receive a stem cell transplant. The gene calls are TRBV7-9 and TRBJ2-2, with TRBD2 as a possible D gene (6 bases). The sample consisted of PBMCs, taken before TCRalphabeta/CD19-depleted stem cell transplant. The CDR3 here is CASSLVGGAQSGELFF. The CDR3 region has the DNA TGTGCCAGCAGCTTAGTGGGCGGGGCCCAGTCCGGGGAGCTGTTTTTT.